The rows below give T cell receptor beta chains drawn from one sample of a study of identical twins. MiXCR, applied by TCRdb to the 5' RACE reads, yields one record per CDR3 protein. Altogether over 600,000 distinct CDR3 sequences are present, around 20% being singletons, with the ten largest covering about 4.5%. The sample was also linked to a second study, of T cells expressing NK-cell markers.

Sequencing used PBMCs. The source is a young woman in good health. Each CDR3 is given with its conserved first and last residue. A D gene is named only where the DNA matches it firmly. Clone sizes are given selectively: once, few, many, or a class where the clone is expanded.

cdr3_length	clone_size	d_call	j_call	v_call	cdr3_nt	cdr3_aa
19	few	NA	TRBJ2-1	TRBV29-1	TGCAGCGTTGAAGATTGGGGCCAGGGTTGGCGTAACTCCTACAATGAGCAGTTCTTC	CSVEDWGQGWRNSYNEQFF
11	few	NA	TRBJ2-7	TRBV10-3	TGTGCCATCAGTGTGGTTGGAGAGCAGTACTTC	CAISVVGEQYF
16	NA	NA	TRBJ2-1	TRBV7-9	TGTGCCAGCAGCTTTTTTCTCGTCGGGAGTCGCTATGAGCAGTTCTTC	CASSFFLVGSRYEQFF
14	NA	NA	TRBJ2-3	TRBV25-1	TGTGCCAGCAGGGACACGTTGACGACAGATACGCAGTATTTT	CASRDTLTTDTQYF
14	few	NA	TRBJ2-7	TRBV27	TGTGCCAGCAGTTTCAAGGGATTCTCCTACGAGCAGTACTTC	CASSFKGFSYEQYF
14	many	TRBD2	TRBJ2-7	TRBV20-1	TGCAGTGCTTTCTCCGGGGGGAGCTCCTACGAGCAGTACTTC	CSAFSGGSSYEQYF
15	few	NA	TRBJ1-6	TRBV29-1	TGCAGCGTTGCTATCTCGAGCTCCTATAATTCACCCCTCCACTTT	CSVAISSSYNSPLHF
14	many	TRBD2	TRBJ2-1	TRBV2	TGTGCCAGCCGAGATAGACTAGCGGGATATGAGCAGTTCTTC	CASRDRLAGYEQFF
14	NA	TRBD1	TRBJ2-7	TRBV7-9	TGTGCCAGCAGCCTCCGACAGGGGGCGCGGGAGCAGTACTTC	CASSLRQGAREQYF
17	NA	TRBD2	TRBJ2-1	TRBV10-3	TGTGCCATCAGTGAGTCCCTTCTAGCGGGAGTTGGCAATGAGCAGTTCTTC	CAISESLLAGVGNEQFF